This T cell receptor (beta chain) is from a study of cytomegalovirus exposure and HLA in healthy donors. Study information: A preliminary data release comprised about 85 million unique TCRs obtained from HLA-typed donors. Study conclusions and caveats: Researchers counted roughly 150 TCR beta chains as cytomegalovirus-associated.

In the case of this clone: As yet, its antigen is unknown.

At sampling all donors were nominally healthy, likely with unrecorded immune exposures. 60 Vbeta and 13 Jbeta primers were used in PCR. Sequencing used immunoSEQ multiplex PCR; TCRdb keeps in-frame clones, though not all of them. The data contain fewer than 150,000 clones, 60% to 85% of them singletons. The CDR3 length is 14 residues. The V and J ends lost 1 base and 6 bases respectively, with 13 bases between them. Germline values: CDR1 SGDLS, CDR2 YYNGEE. The chain joins TRBV9 to TRBJ1-1, with a possible D match to TRBD1 (6 bases). The receptor comes from a male donor in good health and CMV-seronegative. Input material: PBMCs. In DNA form, the CDR3 reads TGTGCCAGCAGCGTACAGGGGCGCCTTTCTGAAGCTTTCTTT. It specifies CASSVQGRLSEAFF.